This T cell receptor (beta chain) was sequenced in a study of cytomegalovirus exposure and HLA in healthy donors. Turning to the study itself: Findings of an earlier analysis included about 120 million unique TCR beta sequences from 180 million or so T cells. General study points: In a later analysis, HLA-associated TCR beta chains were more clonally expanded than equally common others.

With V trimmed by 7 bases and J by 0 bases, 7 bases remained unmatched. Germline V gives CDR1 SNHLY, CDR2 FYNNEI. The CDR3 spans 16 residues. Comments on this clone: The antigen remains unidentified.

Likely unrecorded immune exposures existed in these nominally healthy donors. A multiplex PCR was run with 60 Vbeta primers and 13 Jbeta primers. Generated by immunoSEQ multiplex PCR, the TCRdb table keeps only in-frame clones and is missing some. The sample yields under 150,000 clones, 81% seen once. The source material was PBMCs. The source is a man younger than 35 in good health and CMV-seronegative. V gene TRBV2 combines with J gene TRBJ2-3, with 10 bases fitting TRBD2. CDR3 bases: TGTGCCAGCAAAGGCCTAGCGGGAGCTAGCACAGATACGCAGTATTTT. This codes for CASKGLAGASTDTQYF.